These T cell receptor beta chains were read from a single sample in a study of T cells after yellow fever vaccination. TCRdb itself ran the 5' RACE reads through MiXCR, one entry per CDR3 protein. In the table there are around 610,000 distinct CDR3 sequences, approximately 13% of which are singletons. This material consisted of PBMCs, taken on the day of the yellow fever booster vaccination. The origin of the receptors is a man aged 30 to 39 who received the YFV17D yellow fever vaccine. CDR3s include the opening cysteine and the closing phenylalanine or tryptophan. D genes are given only for firm matches. Not all rows give a size; the values are once, few, many and, for expanded clones, a class.

V	D	J	size	CDR3	DNA
TRBV16	-	TRBJ2-7	few	CASSQSSSGSPYEQYF	TGTGCCAGCAGCCAATCGTCCTCGGGGAGCCCCTACGAGCAGTACTTC
TRBV30	TRBD2	TRBJ2-7	-	CAWSVSGRAEQYF	TGTGCCTGGAGTGTGAGCGGGAGGGCCGAGCAGTACTTC
TRBV20-1	TRBD1	TRBJ1-1	few	CSARDEPQGARVRTEAFF	TGCAGTGCTAGAGATGAGCCGCAGGGGGCGCGGGTCAGGACTGAAGCTTTCTTT
TRBV7-9	-	TRBJ1-6	few	CASAPERRISPLHF	TGTGCCAGCGCTCCAGAGAGGCGGATTTCACCCCTCCACTTT
TRBV5-1	TRBD2	TRBJ2-7	-	CASSWYEGGSGSYEQYF	TGCGCCAGCAGCTGGTATGAAGGGGGTAGCGGGAGCTACGAGCAGTACTTC
TRBV12-3/TRBV12-4	-	TRBJ2-2	many	CASSPTGNTGELFF	TGTGCCAGCAGTCCGACAGGGAACACCGGGGAGCTGTTTTTT
TRBV6-2/TRBV6-3	TRBD1	TRBJ2-7	-	CASRRTGGVYEQYF	TGTGCCAGCAGGAGGACAGGGGGAGTATACGAGCAGTACTTC
TRBV6-2/TRBV6-3	TRBD2	TRBJ2-7	-	CASSSSGSMALWQYF	TGTGCCAGCAGTTCTAGCGGGAGCATGGCGTTGTGGCAGTACTTC
TRBV20-1	-	TRBJ1-3	few	CSASGNSGNTIYF	TGCAGTGCGTCGGGGAACTCTGGAAACACCATATATTTT
TRBV6-1	TRBD1	TRBJ2-6	-	CASSDPETGGSGANVLTF	TGTGCCAGCAGTGATCCCGAGACAGGGGGTTCCGGGGCCAACGTCCTGACTTTC
TRBV5-1	-	TRBJ2-1	few	CASSLVDSRYNEQFF	TGCGCCAGCAGCTTGGTTGACTCTAGGTACAATGAGCAGTTCTTC
TRBV15	-	TRBJ2-3	-	CATSRDPPTLPADTQYF	TGTGCCACCAGCAGAGATCCCCCCACCCTACCGGCCGATACGCAGTATTTT
TRBV6-2/TRBV6-3	TRBD1	TRBJ1-3	-	CASRIGTAGNTIYF	TGTGCCAGCAGAATCGGGACAGCGGGAAACACCATATATTTT
TRBV6-1	TRBD1	TRBJ2-7	-	CASRGQGVQYEQYF	TGTGCCAGCAGGGGACAGGGGGTTCAGTACGAGCAGTACTTC
TRBV29-1	-	TRBJ2-4	few	CSVLGQTRFKNIQYF	TGCAGCGTTCTCGGACAGACAAGATTCAAAAACATTCAGTACTTC
TRBV21-1	-	TRBJ1-1	few	CASSPGGGYTEAFF	TGTGCCAGCAGCCCAGGGGGCGGGTACACTGAAGCTTTCTTT
TRBV19	-	TRBJ2-7	few	CASSNNPIHTVEQYF	TGTGCCAGTAGTAACAACCCAATTCATACGGTCGAGCAGTACTTC
TRBV7-3	-	TRBJ1-6	-	CASSFEGNSPLHF	TGTGCCAGCAGCTTTGAAGGAAATTCACCCCTCCACTTT
TRBV11-1	-	TRBJ2-7	few	CASSKTFDTLHSYEQYF	TGTGCCAGCAGCAAGACCTTCGACACCTTACACTCCTACGAGCAGTACTTC
TRBV27	TRBD2	TRBJ2-4	few	CASSSLAGSKNIQYF	TGTGCCAGCAGTTCCCTAGCGGGAAGCAAAAACATTCAGTACTTC
TRBV27	-	TRBJ2-3	-	CASSMYPGTPKYTDTQYF	TGTGCCAGCAGTATGTATCCCGGGACTCCCAAATACACAGATACGCAGTATTTT
TRBV2	-	TRBJ2-3	few	CASSAGSGSTDTQYF	TGTGCCAGCAGTGCCGGATCGGGGTCTACAGATACGCAGTATTTT
TRBV20-1	-	TRBJ1-6	-	CSATSGNNSPLHF	TGCAGTGCTACCTCGGGCAATAATTCACCCCTCCACTTT
TRBV24-1	-	TRBJ1-1	many	CATSGSGGFAEAFF	TGTGCCACCAGTGGCTCAGGCGGCTTCGCTGAAGCTTTCTTT
TRBV7-9	-	TRBJ2-5	-	CASSPYGAEETQYF	TGTGCCAGCAGCCCGTACGGGGCCGAAGAGACCCAGTACTTC
TRBV5-1	TRBD1	TRBJ2-3	-	CASSSGTVLGTQYF	TGCGCCAGCAGCTCCGGGACAGTTCTCGGTACGCAGTATTTT
TRBV7-2	-	TRBJ2-1	-	CASHVGGGAYNEQFF	TGTGCCAGCCACGTTGGGGGAGGAGCCTACAATGAGCAGTTCTTC